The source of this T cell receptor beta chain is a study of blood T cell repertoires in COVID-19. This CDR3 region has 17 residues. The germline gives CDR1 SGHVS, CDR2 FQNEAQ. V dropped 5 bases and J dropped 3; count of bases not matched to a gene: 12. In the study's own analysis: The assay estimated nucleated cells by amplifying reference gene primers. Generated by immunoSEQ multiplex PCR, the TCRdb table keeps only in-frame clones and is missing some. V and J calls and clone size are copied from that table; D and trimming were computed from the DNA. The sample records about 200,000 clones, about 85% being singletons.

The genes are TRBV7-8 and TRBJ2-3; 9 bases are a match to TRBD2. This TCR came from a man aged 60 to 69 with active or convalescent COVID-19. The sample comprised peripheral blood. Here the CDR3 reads CASSLAARGGVTDTQYF. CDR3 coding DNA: TGTGCCAGCAGCCTCGCGGCGCGGGGGGGAGTAACAGATACGCAGTATTTT.